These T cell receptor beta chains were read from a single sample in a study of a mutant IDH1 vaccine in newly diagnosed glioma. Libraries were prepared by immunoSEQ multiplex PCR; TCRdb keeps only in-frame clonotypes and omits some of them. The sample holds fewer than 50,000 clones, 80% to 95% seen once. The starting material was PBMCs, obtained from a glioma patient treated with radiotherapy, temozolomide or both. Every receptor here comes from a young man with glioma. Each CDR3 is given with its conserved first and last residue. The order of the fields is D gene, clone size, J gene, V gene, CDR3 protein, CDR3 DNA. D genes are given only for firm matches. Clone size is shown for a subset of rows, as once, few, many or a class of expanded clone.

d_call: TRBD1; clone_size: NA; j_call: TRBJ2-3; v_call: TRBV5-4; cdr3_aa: CASSLGGDSADTQYF; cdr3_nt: TGTGCCAGCAGCTTGGGTGGGGACAGCGCCGATACGCAGTATTTT
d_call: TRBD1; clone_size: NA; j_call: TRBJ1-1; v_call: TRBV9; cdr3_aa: CASSSPDRGRPEAFF; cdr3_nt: TGTGCCAGCAGCTCCCCCGACAGGGGAAGGCCTGAAGCTTTCTTT
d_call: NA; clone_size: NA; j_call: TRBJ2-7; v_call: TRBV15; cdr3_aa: CATSREGGSKDPDEQYF; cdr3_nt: TGTGCCACCAGCAGAGAAGGTGGCTCAAAAGATCCCGACGAGCAGTACTTC
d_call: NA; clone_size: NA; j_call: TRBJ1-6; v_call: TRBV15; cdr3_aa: CATSRGETAGSPLHF; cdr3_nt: TGTGCCACCAGCAGAGGCGAGACGGCGGGTTCACCCCTCCACTTT
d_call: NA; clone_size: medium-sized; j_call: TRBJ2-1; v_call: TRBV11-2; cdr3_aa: CASSLAGRGYNEQFF; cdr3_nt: TGTGCCAGCAGCTTAGCGGGAAGGGGATACAATGAGCAGTTCTTC
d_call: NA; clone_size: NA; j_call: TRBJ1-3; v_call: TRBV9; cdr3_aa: CASSPRQSSGNTIYF; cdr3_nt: TGTGCCAGCAGCCCTCGACAGAGCTCTGGAAACACCATATATTTT
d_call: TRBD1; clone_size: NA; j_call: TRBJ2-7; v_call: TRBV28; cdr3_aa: CASRPTGGASYEQYF; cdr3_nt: TGTGCCAGCAGACCCACAGGGGGCGCCTCCTACGAGCAGTACTTC
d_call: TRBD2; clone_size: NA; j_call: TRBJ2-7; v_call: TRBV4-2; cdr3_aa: CASSQDRGGSSYEQYF; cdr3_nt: TGTGCCAGCAGCCAAGATCGGGGCGGGAGCTCCTACGAGCAGTACTTC
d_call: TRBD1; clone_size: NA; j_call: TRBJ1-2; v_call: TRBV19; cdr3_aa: CASTPDRGNGYTF; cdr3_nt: TGTGCCAGCACCCCTGACAGGGGCAATGGCTACACCTTC
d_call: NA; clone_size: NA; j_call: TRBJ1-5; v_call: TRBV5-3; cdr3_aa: CARMILRGRQPQHF; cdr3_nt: TGTGCCAGAATGATTCTCAGGGGTCGTCAGCCCCAGCATTTT
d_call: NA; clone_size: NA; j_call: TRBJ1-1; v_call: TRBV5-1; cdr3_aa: CASSFSNAEAFF; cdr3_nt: TGCGCCAGCAGCTTTTCGAACGCTGAAGCTTTCTTT
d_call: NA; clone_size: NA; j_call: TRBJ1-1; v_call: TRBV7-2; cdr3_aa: CASSRSAGHLNTEAFF; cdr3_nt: TGTGCCAGCAGCCGTTCTGCGGGACACCTGAACACTGAAGCTTTCTTT
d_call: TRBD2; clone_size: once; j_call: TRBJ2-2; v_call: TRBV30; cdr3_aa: CAWTSGRPTGELFF; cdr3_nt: TGTGCCTGGACTAGCGGGAGACCCACCGGGGAGCTGTTTTTT
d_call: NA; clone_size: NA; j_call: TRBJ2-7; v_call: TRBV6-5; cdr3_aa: CASSYSYRGPYEQYF; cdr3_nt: TGTGCCAGCAGTTACTCCTACCGGGGGCCCTACGAGCAGTACTTC
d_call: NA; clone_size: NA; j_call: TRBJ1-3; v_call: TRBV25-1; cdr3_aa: CASSWGGNSGNTIYF; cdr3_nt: TGTGCCAGCAGCTGGGGAGGGAACTCTGGAAACACCATATATTTT
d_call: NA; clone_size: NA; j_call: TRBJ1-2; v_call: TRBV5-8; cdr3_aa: CASSPGVTPANYGYTF; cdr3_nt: TGTGCCAGCAGCCCCGGGGTCACACCTGCTAACTATGGCTACACCTTC
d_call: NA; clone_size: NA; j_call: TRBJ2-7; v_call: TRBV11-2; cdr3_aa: CASSLAAGVISEQYF; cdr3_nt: TGTGCCAGCAGCTTAGCCGCAGGGGTGATTTCGGAGCAGTACTTC
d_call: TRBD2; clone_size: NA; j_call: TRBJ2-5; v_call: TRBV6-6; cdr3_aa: CASSYTSGRAQETQYF; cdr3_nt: TGTGCCAGCAGTTATACTAGCGGGAGGGCCCAAGAGACCCAGTACTTC
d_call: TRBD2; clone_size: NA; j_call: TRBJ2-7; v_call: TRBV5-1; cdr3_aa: CASSLGREGRYEQYF; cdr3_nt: TGCGCCAGCAGCTTGGGGCGGGAGGGCCGGTACGAGCAGTACTTC
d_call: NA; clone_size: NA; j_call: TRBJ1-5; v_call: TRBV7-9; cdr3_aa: CASSSEGNQPQHF; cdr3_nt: TGTGCCAGCAGCTCGGAGGGCAATCAGCCCCAGCATTTT
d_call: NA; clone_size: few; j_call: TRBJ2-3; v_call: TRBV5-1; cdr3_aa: CASKDSRPGDTQYF; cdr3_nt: TGCGCCAGCAAAGACAGCCGGCCCGGGGATACGCAGTATTTT
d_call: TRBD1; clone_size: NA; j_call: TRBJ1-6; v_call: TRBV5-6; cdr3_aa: CASSWRGQDSPLHF; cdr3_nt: TGTGCCAGCAGCTGGAGGGGACAGGATTCACCCCTCCACTTT
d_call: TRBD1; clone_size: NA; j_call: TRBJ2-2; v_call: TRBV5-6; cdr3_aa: CASSLVRQGPGTGELFF; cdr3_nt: TGTGCCAGCAGCTTGGTCCGACAGGGCCCTGGCACCGGGGAGCTGTTTTTT
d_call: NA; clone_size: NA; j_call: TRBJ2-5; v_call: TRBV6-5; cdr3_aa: CASSYSTGGRETQYF; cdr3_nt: TGTGCCAGCAGTTACTCGACCGGGGGCCGGGAGACCCAGTACTTC
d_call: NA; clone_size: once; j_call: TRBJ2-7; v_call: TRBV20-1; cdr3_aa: CSASRVGEQYF; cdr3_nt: TGCAGTGCCAGCCGGGTAGGCGAGCAGTACTTC
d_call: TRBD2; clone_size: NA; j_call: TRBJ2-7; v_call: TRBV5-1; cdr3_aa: CASSRSGTSEYEQYF; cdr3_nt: TGCGCCAGCAGCCGAAGTGGGACTAGCGAATACGAGCAGTACTTC
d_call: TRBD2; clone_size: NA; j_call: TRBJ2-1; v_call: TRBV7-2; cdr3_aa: CASSLEGVSGRFYNEQFF; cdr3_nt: TGTGCCAGCAGCTTAGAGGGGGTTAGCGGGAGATTCTACAATGAGCAGTTCTTC
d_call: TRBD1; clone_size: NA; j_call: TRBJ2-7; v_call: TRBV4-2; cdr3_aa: CASSHRTGASYEQYF; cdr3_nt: TGTGCCAGCAGCCACCGGACAGGAGCCTCCTACGAGCAGTACTTC
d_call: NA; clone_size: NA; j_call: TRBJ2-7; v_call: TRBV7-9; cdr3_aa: CASSGQGYEQYF; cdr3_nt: TGTGCCAGCAGCGGGCAGGGGTACGAGCAGTACTTC
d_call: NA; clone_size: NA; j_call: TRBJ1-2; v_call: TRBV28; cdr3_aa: CASTPGGGGNYGYTF; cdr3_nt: TGTGCCAGCACCCCCGGAGGGGGTGGTAACTATGGCTACACCTTC
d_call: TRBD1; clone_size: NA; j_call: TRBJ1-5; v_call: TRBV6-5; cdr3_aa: CASSQDRGSNQPQHF; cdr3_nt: TGTGCCAGCAGTCAGGACAGGGGTAGCAATCAGCCCCAGCATTTT
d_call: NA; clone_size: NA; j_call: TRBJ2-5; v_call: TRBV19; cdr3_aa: CASKDTVETQYF; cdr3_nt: TGTGCCAGTAAAGATACAGTTGAGACCCAGTACTTC
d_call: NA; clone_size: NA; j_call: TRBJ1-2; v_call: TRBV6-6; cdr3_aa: CASSHLGVGRGYTF; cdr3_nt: TGTGCCAGCAGTCATCTCGGGGTCGGGCGTGGCTACACCTTC
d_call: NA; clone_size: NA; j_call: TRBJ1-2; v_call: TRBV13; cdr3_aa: CASSLWGSEFYGYTF; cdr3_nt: TGTGCCAGCAGTTTATGGGGCTCAGAATTCTATGGCTACACCTTC
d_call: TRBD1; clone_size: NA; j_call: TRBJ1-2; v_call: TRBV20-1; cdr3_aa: CSARDNRGDTF; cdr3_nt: TGCAGTGCTAGAGATAACAGGGGCGACACCTTC
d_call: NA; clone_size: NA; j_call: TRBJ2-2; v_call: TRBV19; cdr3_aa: CASSPTGTAKSGELFF; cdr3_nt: TGTGCCAGTAGTCCAACCGGGACCGCCAAGTCGGGGGAGCTGTTTTTT
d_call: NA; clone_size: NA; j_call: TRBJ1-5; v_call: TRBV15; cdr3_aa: CATSRDGSNQPQHF; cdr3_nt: TGTGCCACCAGCAGAGATGGCAGCAATCAGCCCCAGCATTTT
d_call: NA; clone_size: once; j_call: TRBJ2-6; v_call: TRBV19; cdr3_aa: CASKFSANSGANVLTF; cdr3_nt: TGTGCCAGTAAATTCTCGGCGAACTCTGGGGCCAACGTCCTGACTTTC
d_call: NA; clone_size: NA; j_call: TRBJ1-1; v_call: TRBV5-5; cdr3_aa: CASRLYASEAFF; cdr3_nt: TGTGCCAGCAGGTTGTACGCTTCTGAAGCTTTCTTT
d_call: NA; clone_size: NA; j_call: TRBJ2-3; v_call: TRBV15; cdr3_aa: CATSRDRTSWILDTQYF; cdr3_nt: TGTGCCACCAGCAGAGACCGAACTAGCTGGATTCTGGATACGCAGTATTTT
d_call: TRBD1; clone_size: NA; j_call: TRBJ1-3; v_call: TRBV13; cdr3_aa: CASSPGGGQVRSGNTIYF; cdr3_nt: TGTGCCAGCAGCCCCGGGGGGGGACAGGTTCGCTCTGGAAACACCATATATTTT
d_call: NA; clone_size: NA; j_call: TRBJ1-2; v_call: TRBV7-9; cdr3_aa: CASSLGGYGYTF; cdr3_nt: TGTGCCAGCAGCTTAGGGGGCTATGGCTACACCTTC
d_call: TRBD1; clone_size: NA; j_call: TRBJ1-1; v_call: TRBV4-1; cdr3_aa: CASSTRQGDLVNTEAFF; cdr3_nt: TGCGCCAGCAGCACTCGACAGGGTGATCTCGTGAACACTGAAGCTTTCTTT
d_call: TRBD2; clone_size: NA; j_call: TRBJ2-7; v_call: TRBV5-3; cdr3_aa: CARSLGTSGRGEQYF; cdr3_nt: TGTGCCAGAAGCCTCGGGACTAGCGGGAGAGGCGAGCAGTACTTC
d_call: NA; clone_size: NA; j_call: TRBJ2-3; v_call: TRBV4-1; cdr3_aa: CASSQGPDTQYF; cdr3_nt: TGCGCCAGCAGCCAAGGCCCAGATACGCAGTATTTT
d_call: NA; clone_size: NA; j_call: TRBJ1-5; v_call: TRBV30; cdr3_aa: CAWSVGSGGNQPQHF; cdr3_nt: TGTGCCTGGAGTGTAGGCTCAGGGGGCAATCAGCCCCAGCATTTT
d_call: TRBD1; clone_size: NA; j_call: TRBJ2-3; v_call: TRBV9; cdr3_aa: CASSVGAGGRTDTQYF; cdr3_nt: TGTGCCAGCAGCGTAGGGGCAGGGGGCCGCACAGATACGCAGTATTTT
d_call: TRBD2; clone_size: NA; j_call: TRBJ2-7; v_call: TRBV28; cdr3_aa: CASSPGLVGYEQYF; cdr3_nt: TGTGCCAGCAGCCCGGGACTAGTTGGCTACGAGCAGTACTTC
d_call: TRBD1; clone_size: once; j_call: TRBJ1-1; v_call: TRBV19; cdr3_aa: CASSSLTGETTEAFF; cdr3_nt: TGTGCCAGTAGTTCTCTGACAGGGGAGACCACTGAAGCTTTCTTT
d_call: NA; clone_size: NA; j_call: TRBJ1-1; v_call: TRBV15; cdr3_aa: CATSRDMNTEAFF; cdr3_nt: TGTGCCACCAGCAGAGATATGAACACTGAAGCTTTCTTT
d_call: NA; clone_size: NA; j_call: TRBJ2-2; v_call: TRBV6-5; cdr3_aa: CASTGFGELFF; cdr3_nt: TGTGCCAGCACTGGTTTCGGGGAGCTGTTTTTT